These 4 T cell receptor beta chains originate from one sample sequenced in a study of PD-L1 blockade in urothelial cancer. The time point: pretreatment peripheral blood. Assay: immunoSEQ multiplex PCR; the TCRdb copy retains only in-frame clones and omits some. The data hold tens of thousands of clones, with 84% observed a single time. This sample comprised PBMCs, obtained around atezolizumab (anti-PD-L1) treatment. These receptors were obtained from a man between 60 and 70 years old with urothelial cancer.

The genes are TRBV19 and TRBJ2-7; 11 bases align to TRBD2. The CDR3 extends over 17 amino acids. Germline V gives CDR1 LNHDA, CDR2 SQIVND (reference sequence). Unmatched junction bases numbered 8, after V lost 2 bases and J lost 2 bases. The CDR3 reads CASSINGASGGTYEQYF. CDR3 in DNA: TGTGCCAGTAGTATAAATGGGGCTAGCGGGGGGACCTACGAGCAGTACTTC.

This chain uses TRBV19 with TRBJ2-7; the D gene is possibly TRBD2 (5 bases). V was trimmed by 2 bases and J by 5 bases, leaving 19 bases between them. This CDR3 region has 16 residues. The V gene's germline CDR1 is LNHDA and CDR2 SQIVND (reference sequence). CDR3 coding DNA: TGTGCCAGTAGTATATTTCGGGGTGGTGTTATGGACGAGCAGTACTTC. This codes for CASSIFRGGVMDEQYF.

The V and J genes are TRBV4-3 and TRBJ2-2; a possible D gene is TRBD1 (5 bases). The CDR3 loop spans 15 amino acids. Germline assignment: CDR1 LGHNA and CDR2 YSLEER. With 0 bases removed from V and 3 bases from J, the gap between germline ends came to 8 bases. The CDR3 spells CASSQDRAYTGELFF. The CDR3 nucleotides are TGCGCCAGCAGCCAAGACAGGGCCTACACCGGGGAGCTGTTTTTT.

This sequence joins TRBV5-8 and TRBJ1-1, with TRBD1 matching over 7 bases. Germline values: CDR1 SGHTS, CDR2 YDEGEE. V gave up 0 bases and J gave up 3 bases; unmatched junction bases: 2. The CDR3 has 14 residues. In DNA form, the CDR3 reads TGTGCCAGCAGCTTGGGACAGGGTCACACTGAAGCTTTCTTT. This translates into CASSLGQGHTEAFF.